The next 10 T cell receptor beta chains were all read from a single sample in a study of cytomegalovirus exposure and HLA in healthy donors (dated by TCRdb to the late 2010s). The library came from the immunoSEQ multiplex PCR assay. The multiplex PCR relied on a mix of 60 forward primers for TCR Vbeta segments and 13 reverse primers for TCR Jbeta segments. TCRdb mirrors the immuneACCESS table, restricted to in-frame sequences. Some clones are absent from its copies; in checked studies, under half trace to an unresolved V gene, and the reason for the others is unknown. A total of fewer than 80,000 clones appear in this sample, more than 75% of them only once. Clones ranked in the top ten supply 3% to 4% of the sample. What was sequenced was PBMCs. The source is a man in his late teens or twenties in good health and CMV-seronegative.

Only a few counts were recorded for this clone. V gene TRBV7-9 combines with J gene TRBJ1-1; no clear D. The CDR3 is made up of 15 amino acids. The germline V gene has CDR1 SEHNR and CDR2 FQNEAQ (reference sequence). Between the trimmed V and J ends, which lost 2 bases and 6 bases, there was a span of 16 bases. The DNA of the CDR3 is TGTGCCAGCAGCTTATTTGGATTAGAGGGTGCTGAAGCTTTCTTT. This sequence encodes CASSLFGLEGAEAFF.

This clone was counted a few times. This chain joins TRBV4-2 and TRBJ1-4; D unclear. CDR3 length equals 15 residues. The V gene's germline CDR1 is LGHNA and CDR2 YNFKEQ. The V end lost 1 base, the J end lost 0 bases, and 6 bases lay between the germline ends. CDR3 bases: TGTGCCAGCAGCCAAGGTCAGACAACTAATGAAAAACTGTTTTTT. This encodes CASSQGQTTNEKLFF.

Worth noting for this clone: A read error is likely, as this CDR3 ends without the conserved phenylalanine or tryptophan. No DNA is shown, since the ends of the CDR3 on it are uncertain; the CDR3 is the one TCRdb lists. CDR3 in amino acids: CASSEAIVRA. This chain uses TRBV6-1 with TRBJ1-2. The CDR3 is 10 residues long, counting both termini. Germline loops: CDR1 MNHNS, CDR2 SASEGT.

This clone has more than one count but fewer than ten. This rearrangement joins TRBV4-3 to TRBJ2-6; 8 bases fit TRBD1. J gave up 4 bases and V 0 bases, and 2 bases lay outside the gene matches. The CDR3 spans 16 residues. Per germline, CDR1 LGHNA and CDR2 YSLEER. CDR3 region: CASSQDRGQGANVLTF. In DNA form, the CDR3 reads TGCGCCAGCAGCCAAGACAGGGGGCAAGGGGCCAACGTCCTGACTTTC.

The chain carries TRBV5-1 and TRBJ1-4, with D possibly being TRBD1 (6 bases). In germline, CDR1 is SGHRS, CDR2 YFSETQ. CDR3 length: 16 residues. V lost 4 bases and J lost 1, with 14 bases in between. The CDR3 loop reads CASSQDSSRTNEKLFF. The CDR3 DNA reads as TGCGCCAGCAGCCAGGACAGCTCTCGAACTAATGAAAAACTGTTTTTT.

This clone was seen more than once but under ten times. The chain carries TRBV30 and TRBJ1-1; D may be TRBD1 (6 bases). Per germline, CDR1 GTSNPN and CDR2 SVGIG (reference sequence). V shed 5 bases and J shed 1 base, with 11 bases lying between them. CDR3 length equals 13 residues. CDR3 sequence: CAWQDSGNTEAFF. CDR3 in DNA: TGTGCCTGGCAGGACAGCGGGAACACTGAAGCTTTCTTT.

The gene calls are TRBV5-1 and TRBJ2-7, with TRBD2 as a possible D gene (5 bases). The germline V gene encodes CDR1 SGHRS and CDR2 YFSETQ. The V and J ends lost 0 bases and 7 bases respectively, with 17 bases between them. The CDR3 totals 15 residues. DNA of the CDR3: TGCGCCAGCAGCTTGGTGGGCCCCCAATCGGGGGAGCAGTACGTC. The encoded protein is CASSLVGPQSGEQYV.

The DNA of the CDR3 is TGCGCCAGCAGCTTGAGGGGAAGGGTCTACGAGCAGTACTTC. Translation gives CASSLRGRVYEQYF. The chain has TRBV5-1 and TRBJ2-7, with a tentative D call TRBD1 (5 bases). CDR1 is SGHRS, CDR2 YFSETQ, per germline. Trimming left V 1 base short and J 3 bases short, with 11 bases between. This CDR3 has 14 residues.

The rearrangement uses TRBV5-4 and TRBJ2-3, with 10 bases fitting TRBD1. Unmatched junction bases numbered 4, after V lost 3 bases and J lost 3 bases. Germline CDR1 and CDR2: SGHNT and YYREEE (reference sequence). The CDR3 sequence is 15 residues long. CDR3 in amino acids: CASSSDRGRTDTQYF. The CDR3 nucleotides are TGTGCCAGCAGCTCCGACAGGGGGCGGACAGATACGCAGTATTTT.

The chain recombines TRBV7-2 with TRBJ1-4; 10 bases are a match to TRBD1. The CDR3 has 14 amino acids. V lost 5 bases and J lost 7; bases outside the gene matches: 4. The germline gives CDR1 SGHTA, CDR2 FQGNSA. The CDR3 DNA reads TGTGCCAGCAGCCTCGGACAGGGGGGTGAAAAACTGTTTTTT. Translated, it gives CASSLGQGGEKLFF.